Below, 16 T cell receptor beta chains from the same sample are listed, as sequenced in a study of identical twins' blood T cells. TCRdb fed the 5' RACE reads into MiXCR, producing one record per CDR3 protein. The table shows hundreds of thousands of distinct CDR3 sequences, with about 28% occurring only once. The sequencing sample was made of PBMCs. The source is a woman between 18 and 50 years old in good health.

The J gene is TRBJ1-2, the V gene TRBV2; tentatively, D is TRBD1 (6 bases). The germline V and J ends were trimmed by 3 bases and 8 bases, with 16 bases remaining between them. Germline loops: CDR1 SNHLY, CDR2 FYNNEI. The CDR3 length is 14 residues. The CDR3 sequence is CASSDDRGARGYTF. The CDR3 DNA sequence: TGTGCCAGCAGTGATGATCGGGGGGCTCGGGGCTACACCTTC. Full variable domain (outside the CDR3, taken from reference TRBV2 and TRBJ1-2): EPEVTQTPSHQVTQMGQEVILRCVPISNHLYFYWYRQILGQKVEFLVSFYNNEISEKSEIFDDQFSVERPDGSNFTLKIRSTKLEDSAMYFCASSDDRGARGYTFGSGTRLTVV.

CDR3 sequence: CASSREISYNEQFF. As DNA, the CDR3 is TGTGCCAGCAGCCGGGAGATTTCGTACAATGAGCAGTTCTTC. V is TRBV27 and J is TRBJ2-1, with TRBD2 as a possible D gene (6 bases). There are 14 residues in the CDR3. V dropped 6 bases and J dropped 4 bases, with 13 bases sitting between them. The germline CDR1 and CDR2 sequences are MNHEY and SMNVEV (reference sequence).

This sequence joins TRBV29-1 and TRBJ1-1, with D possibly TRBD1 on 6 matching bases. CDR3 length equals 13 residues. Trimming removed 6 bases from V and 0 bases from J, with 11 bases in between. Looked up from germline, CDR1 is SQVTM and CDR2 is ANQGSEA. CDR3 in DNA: TGCAGCGTCGAGGGGGGTCTGAACACTGAAGCTTTCTTT. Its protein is CSVEGGLNTEAFF.

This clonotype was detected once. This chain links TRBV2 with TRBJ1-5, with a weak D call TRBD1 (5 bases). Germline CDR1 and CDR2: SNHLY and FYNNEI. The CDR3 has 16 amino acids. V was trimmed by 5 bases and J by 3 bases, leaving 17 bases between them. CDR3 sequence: CASSRAWGGDNQPQHF. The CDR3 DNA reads TGTGCCAGCAGTAGGGCCTGGGGAGGGGACAATCAGCCCCAGCATTTT.

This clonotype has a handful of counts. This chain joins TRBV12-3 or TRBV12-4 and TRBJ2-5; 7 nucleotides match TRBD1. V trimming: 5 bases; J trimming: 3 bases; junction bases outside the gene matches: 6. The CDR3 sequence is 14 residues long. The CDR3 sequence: CASSPGQAKETQYF. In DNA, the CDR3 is TGTGCCAGCAGTCCAGGACAGGCAAAAGAGACCCAGTACTTC.

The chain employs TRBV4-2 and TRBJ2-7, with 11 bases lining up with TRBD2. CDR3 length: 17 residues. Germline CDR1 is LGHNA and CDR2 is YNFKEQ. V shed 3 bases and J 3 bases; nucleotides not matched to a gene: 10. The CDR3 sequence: CASSQAFTSGSVYEQYF. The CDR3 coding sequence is TGTGCCAGCAGCCAGGCTTTTACTAGCGGGAGCGTCTACGAGCAGTACTTC.

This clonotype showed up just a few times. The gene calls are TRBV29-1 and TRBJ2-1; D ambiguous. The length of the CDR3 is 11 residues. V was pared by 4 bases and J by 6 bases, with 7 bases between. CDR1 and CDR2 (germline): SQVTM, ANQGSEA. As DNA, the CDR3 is TGCAGCGTTGTAAAGGGCAATGAGCAGTTCTTC. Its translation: CSVVKGNEQFF.

DNA for the CDR3: TGTGCCAGCAGTTTCGACAGGGACTATGGCTACACCTTC. Translating gives CASSFDRDYGYTF. The chain couples TRBV6-6 to TRBJ1-2; 7 bases match TRBD1. V gave up 4 bases and J gave up 3 bases; unmatched junction bases: 2. CDR3 size: 13 residues. Germline loops: CDR1 MNHNY, CDR2 SVGAGI (reference sequence).

The CDR3 DNA reads TGTGCCAGCAGCTTAGAAGGATATAATTCACCCCTCCACTTT. Its protein product is CASSLEGYNSPLHF. This sequence joins TRBV11-2 and TRBJ1-6; D unclear. From germline, CDR1 is SGHAT and CDR2 FQNNGV. Trimming took off 0 bases at V and 4 bases at J, with 4 bases between the two ends. The length of the CDR3 is 14 residues.

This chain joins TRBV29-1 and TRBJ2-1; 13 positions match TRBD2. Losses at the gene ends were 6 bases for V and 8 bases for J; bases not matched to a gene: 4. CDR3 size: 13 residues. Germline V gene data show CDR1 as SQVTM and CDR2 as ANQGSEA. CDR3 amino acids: CSVWTSGSYEQFF. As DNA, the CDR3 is TGCAGCGTGTGGACTAGCGGGAGTTATGAGCAGTTCTTC.

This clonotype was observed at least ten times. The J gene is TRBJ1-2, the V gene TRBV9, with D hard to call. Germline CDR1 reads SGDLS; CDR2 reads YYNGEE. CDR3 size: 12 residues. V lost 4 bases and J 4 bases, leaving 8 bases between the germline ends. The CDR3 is CASSTPLYGYTF. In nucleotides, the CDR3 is TGTGCCAGCAGCACACCACTCTATGGCTACACCTTC.

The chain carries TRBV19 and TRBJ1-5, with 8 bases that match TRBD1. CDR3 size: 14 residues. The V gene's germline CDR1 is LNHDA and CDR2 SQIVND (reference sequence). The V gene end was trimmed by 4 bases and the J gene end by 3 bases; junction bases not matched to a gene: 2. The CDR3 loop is CASSRDRNNQPQHF. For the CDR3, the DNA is TGTGCCAGTAGTAGGGACAGGAACAATCAGCCCCAGCATTTT.

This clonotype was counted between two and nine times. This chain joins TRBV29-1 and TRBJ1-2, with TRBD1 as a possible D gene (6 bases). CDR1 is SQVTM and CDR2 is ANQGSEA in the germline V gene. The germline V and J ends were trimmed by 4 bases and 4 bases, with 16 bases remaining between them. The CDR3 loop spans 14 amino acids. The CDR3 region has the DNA TGCAGCGTTGGGCAGGGGACAACATCCTATGGCTACACCTTC. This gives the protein CSVGQGTTSYGYTF.

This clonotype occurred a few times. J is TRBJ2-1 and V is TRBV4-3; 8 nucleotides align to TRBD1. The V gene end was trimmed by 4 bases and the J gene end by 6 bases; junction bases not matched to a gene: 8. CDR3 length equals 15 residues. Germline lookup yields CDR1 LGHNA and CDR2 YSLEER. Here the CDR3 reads CASSPQGVGGNEQFF. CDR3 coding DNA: TGCGCCAGCAGCCCACAGGGGGTCGGTGGCAATGAGCAGTTCTTC.

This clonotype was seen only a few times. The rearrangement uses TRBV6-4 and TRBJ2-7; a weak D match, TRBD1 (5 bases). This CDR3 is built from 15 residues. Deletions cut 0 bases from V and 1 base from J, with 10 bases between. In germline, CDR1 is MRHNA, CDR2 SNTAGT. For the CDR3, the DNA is TGTGCCAGCAGTGACTCGAACGACAGATCCTACGAGCAGTACTTC. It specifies CASSDSNDRSYEQYF.

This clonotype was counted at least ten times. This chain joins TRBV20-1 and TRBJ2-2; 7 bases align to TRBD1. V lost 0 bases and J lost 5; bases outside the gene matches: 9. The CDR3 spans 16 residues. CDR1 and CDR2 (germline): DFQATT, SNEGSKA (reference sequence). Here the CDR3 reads CSARDPRQGDTGELFF. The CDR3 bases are TGCAGTGCTAGAGATCCCAGACAGGGAGATACCGGGGAGCTGTTTTTT.